This T cell receptor beta chain originates from a study of kidney transplant recipient with SARS-CoV-2 infection. TCRdb called the reads again in MiXCR, with one record for every CDR3 protein. The table includes fewer than 250,000 distinct CDR3 sequences, around 28% detected once. Germline assignment: CDR1 MNHEY and CDR2 SVGEGT. This CDR3 is built from 16 residues. The V and J ends lost 2 bases and 3 bases, in that order; junction bases with no gene match: 8. The source is a male patient between 25 and 39 years old who had COVID-19 and was a kidney transplant recipient. Certain T cells may be donor cells from the graft. The sample here was a blood sample, taken at baseline and on day 111 from a kidney transplant recipient. The chain has TRBV6-2 or TRBV6-3 and TRBJ2-7; 9 bases fit TRBD2. CDR3 nucleotide sequence: TGTGCCAGCAGTTACGCCGGGCTAGCGGGACTCTACGAGCAGTACTTC. Translation gives CASSYAGLAGLYEQYF.